These 20 T cell receptor beta chains were sequenced from one sample in a study of blood T cell repertoires in COVID-19. TCRdb keeps only in-frame clones here, not all; method: immunoSEQ multiplex PCR. In the table there are under 350,000 clones, 85% to 90% of which are singletons. The source material was peripheral blood. The receptors shown here come from a man between 70 and 80 years old with acute or convalescent COVID-19.

Comments on this clone: This specimen includes other DNA sequences encoding the same CDR3. V gene TRBV5-1 combines with J gene TRBJ2-3, with TRBD1 matching over 9 bases. Germline CDR1 and CDR2: SGHRS and YFSETQ. CDR3 length: 15 amino acids. The J segment lost 2 bases and the V segment lost 2 bases, leaving 3 bases of the junction unmatched. CDR3 sequence (DNA): TGCGCCAGCAGCTTAGGACAGGGGATCACAGATACGCAGTATTTT. It codes for CASSLGQGITDTQYF.

The V and J genes are TRBV5-1 and TRBJ2-1; 7 positions agree with TRBD1. The V gene end was trimmed by 3 bases and the J gene end by 6 bases; junction bases not matched to a gene: 9. CDR1 and CDR2 from the germline V gene are SGHRS and YFSETQ. This CDR3 contains 15 residues. This chain's CDR3 is CASSSSPTGRNEQFF. CDR3 DNA sequence: TGCGCCAGCAGCTCGTCCCCGACAGGGCGCAATGAGCAGTTCTTC.

This rearrangement joins TRBV6-1 to TRBJ1-2; 10 bases align to TRBD1. The CDR3 is 16 amino acids. In germline, CDR1 is MNHNS, CDR2 SASEGT. The ends lost 2 bases at V and 5 bases at J; junction bases unmatched: 8. CDR3 residues: CASSESRTGGRYGYTF. The CDR3 DNA is TGTGCCAGCAGTGAATCCCGGACAGGGGGGAGGTATGGCTACACCTTC.

CDR3 sequence: CASSFRQREQYF. The CDR3 nucleotides read TGTGCCAGCAGTTTTAGACAGCGCGAGCAGTACTTC. The V gene is TRBV12-3 or TRBV12-4, the J gene TRBJ2-7; D may be TRBD1 (5 bases). The V gene lost 3 bases and the J gene lost 6 bases, with 9 bases spanning the gap. The CDR3 is 12 amino acids.

The rearrangement uses TRBV6-6 and TRBJ2-5; no reliable D call. Germline lookup yields CDR1 MNHNY and CDR2 SVGAGI (reference sequence). CDR3 length: 13 residues. With 1 base removed from V and 2 bases from J, the gap between germline ends came to 5 bases. The DNA of the CDR3 is TGTGCCAGCAGTTACTACGGGCAAGAGACCCAGTACTTC. Translating gives CASSYYGQETQYF.

The chain couples TRBV11-2 to TRBJ1-1; TRBD1 agrees at 7 bases. Germline-derived CDR1 and CDR2 are SGHAT and FQNNGV. The CDR3 runs 15 residues. V lost 3 bases and J lost 1; bases outside the gene matches: 5. CDR3 sequence reads: CASSLGQITNTEAFF. Here the CDR3 DNA reads TGTGCCAGCAGCTTGGGACAGATTACGAACACTGAAGCTTTCTTT.

This chain connects TRBV6-2 or TRBV6-3 to TRBJ2-3; 9 nucleotides match TRBD1. Trimming took 2 bases from V and 9 from J; bases not matched to a gene: 15. There are 17 residues in the CDR3. From germline, CDR1 is MNHEY and CDR2 SVGEGT. The CDR3 loop reads CASSYRLLRGGQGTQYF. The DNA of the CDR3 is TGTGCCAGCAGTTACCGCCTCCTGAGAGGCGGACAGGGGACGCAGTATTTT.

V and J are TRBV19 and TRBJ2-3; a weak D match, TRBD2 (6 bases). V lost 4 bases and J 8 bases, leaving 10 bases between the germline ends. This CDR3 is 12 amino acids long. Germline CDR1 and CDR2: LNHDA and SQIVND (reference sequence). The CDR3 nucleotides are TGTGCCAGTAGTACGTCGGGACTTACGCAGTATTTT. As protein: CASSTSGLTQYF.

Regarding this clone: The junction and the germline gene differ at one end; a read error may be behind it. The V and J genes are TRBV12-3 or TRBV12-4 and TRBJ2-1; TRBD1 might be the D (6 bases). The CDR3 consists of 13 residues. This chain's CDR3 is CASSLKEIARQVF. In DNA form, the CDR3 reads TGTGCCAGCAGTTTAAAAGAGATAGCCAGACAGGTCTTC.

In this sample, this clone turned up once. J is TRBJ2-7 and V is TRBV5-4; no clear D gene. This CDR3 contains 14 residues. The V gene's germline CDR1 is SGHNT and CDR2 YYREEE (reference sequence). Trimming stripped 0 bases from V and 3 bases from J, with 10 bases between. CDR3 nucleotides: TGTGCCAGCAGCTTGGACGGAGTGATCTACGAGCAGTACTTC. Translating gives CASSLDGVIYEQYF.

This sequence joins TRBV7-8 and TRBJ2-1, with 9 bases fitting TRBD2. J gave up 6 bases and V 0 bases, and 6 bases lay outside the gene matches. The CDR3 extends over 16 amino acids. Germline V gene lookup returns CDR1 SGHVS and CDR2 FQNEAQ. The CDR3 sequence: CASSLAGGGAVNEQFF. The DNA of the CDR3 is TGTGCCAGCAGCTTAGCAGGCGGGGGGGCCGTCAATGAGCAGTTCTTC.

The chain employs TRBV5-1 and TRBJ2-7; 9 nucleotides match TRBD2. Per germline, CDR1 SGHRS and CDR2 YFSETQ. The CDR3 is made up of 17 amino acids. J lost 5 bases, V lost 4 bases, and 16 bases had no gene match. The CDR3, as DNA: TGCGCCAGCAGCCGCCCCGTGGGGACTAGCACTCTCGACGAGCAGTACTTC. It is translated as CASSRPVGTSTLDEQYF.

The CDR3 DNA reads as TGCGCCAGCAGCTTAACAGGCCTCGCAACTAATGAAAAACTGTTTTTT. This sequence encodes CASSLTGLATNEKLFF. V usage is TRBV5-1 and J usage is TRBJ1-4; possible D gene TRBD1, 5 bases. V was pared by 2 bases and J by 0 bases, with 11 bases between. CDR1 is SGHRS, CDR2 YFSETQ, per germline. The CDR3 is 16 amino acids.

The chain has TRBV27 and TRBJ2-1, with TRBD2 matching 11 bases. The V segment lost 6 bases and the J segment 8 bases; nucleotides outside the gene matches: 9. The CDR3 has 15 residues. CDR1 and CDR2 (germline): MNHEY, SMNVEV (reference sequence). The CDR3 here is CASRLAGGRWYEQFF. The CDR3 coding sequence is TGTGCCAGCAGGTTAGCGGGAGGGAGGTGGTATGAGCAGTTCTTC.

The V call is TRBV4-1, the J call TRBJ1-4, with D possibly TRBD1 on 5 matching bases. Deletions cut 4 bases from V and 4 bases from J, with 10 bases between. The germline V gene encodes CDR1 MGHRA and CDR2 YSYEKL. This CDR3 comprises 14 residues. The CDR3, as DNA: TGCGCCAGCAGCCCGACAGACCTTAATGAAAAACTGTTTTTT. Amino acid sequence: CASSPTDLNEKLFF.

CDR3 sequence (DNA): TGTGCCAGCAGCTTACGTAGCGGGGGGACAGATACGCAGTATTTT. Amino acid sequence: CASSLRSGGTDTQYF. The chain links TRBV7-2 to TRBJ2-3; 10 nucleotides match TRBD2. Germline V lookup: CDR1 SGHTA, CDR2 FQGNSA. The CDR3 is made up of 15 amino acids. The V and J ends lost 2 bases and 3 bases, in that order; junction bases with no gene match: 2.

This chain joins TRBV4-3 and TRBJ1-2, with 8 bases identical to TRBD1. The CDR3 extends over 15 amino acids. V gave up 3 bases and J gave up 4 bases; unmatched junction bases: 7. Germline V gives CDR1 LGHNA, CDR2 YSLEER. The CDR3 sequence: CASSQDDRGSYGYTF. In nucleotides, the CDR3 is TGCGCCAGCAGCCAGGACGACAGGGGTAGCTATGGCTACACCTTC.

The rearrangement uses TRBV7-9 and TRBJ1-2, with a possible D match to TRBD1 (6 bases). CDR3 size: 16 residues. Looked up from germline, CDR1 is SEHNR and CDR2 is FQNEAQ (reference sequence). Deletions cut 4 bases from V and 5 bases from J, with 20 bases between. DNA of the CDR3: TGTGCCAGCAGCTCCGGGCACAGGGACGGAAGATATGGCTACACCTTC. Its translation is CASSSGHRDGRYGYTF.

This clone was seen only once. This chain connects TRBV5-1 to TRBJ2-2; D is possibly TRBD2 (6 bases). Germline CDR1 is SGHRS and CDR2 is YFSETQ. V was cut by 6 bases and J by 6 bases, with 15 bases left in between. CDR3 length: 14 amino acids. CDR3 nucleotides: TGCGCCAGCACCGGGGGAAGGGTGCCCGGGGAGCTGTTTTTT. This encodes CASTGGRVPGELFF.

The V call is TRBV28, the J call TRBJ2-1; 12 bases line up with TRBD2. Per the germline V gene, CDR1 is MDHEN and CDR2 is SYDVKM. This CDR3 has 16 amino acids. Trimming removed 4 bases from V and 6 bases from J; junction bases left unmatched: 7. CDR3 sequence: CASSSSTSGRPNEQFF. Written as DNA, the CDR3 is TGTGCCAGCAGTTCATCCACTAGCGGGAGGCCCAATGAGCAGTTCTTC.